Following are 15 T cell receptor beta chains from one sample sequenced in a study of blood T cell repertoires in COVID-19. Repertoires were generated with immunoSEQ multiplex PCR, while TCRdb's copy carries only in-frame clones and drops some. The sample lists about 90,000 clones, 72% seen once, with about 15% in the top ten. Input material: peripheral blood. The origin of the receptors is a woman older than 75 with acute or convalescent COVID-19.

CDR3 bases: TGTGCCAGCAGCCAACTACAGGGAGTTCAGCCCCAGCATTTT. Its translation is CASSQLQGVQPQHF. The rearrangement links TRBV3-1 (or the pseudogene TRBV3-2) to TRBJ1-5; a possible D gene is TRBD1 (6 bases). The CDR3 totals 14 residues. V was shortened by 2 bases and J by 6 bases, with 11 bases between the two germline ends. Germline V lookup: CDR1 LGHDT, CDR2 YNNKEL (reference sequence).

The chain employs TRBV27 and TRBJ2-1; possible D gene TRBD1, 6 bases. CDR1 and CDR2 (germline): MNHEY, SMNVEV (reference sequence). Trimming removed 2 bases from V and 0 bases from J, with 8 bases in between. The length of the CDR3 is 15 residues. The CDR3: CASSLQGSSYNEQFF. DNA of the CDR3: TGTGCCAGCAGTTTACAGGGGAGCTCCTACAATGAGCAGTTCTTC.

The chain uses TRBV6-5 and TRBJ1-2, with 9 bases that match TRBD1. Germline assignment: CDR1 MNHEY and CDR2 SVGAGI. The CDR3 covers 13 residues. The trim removed 7 bases at V and 6 bases at J, leaving 6 bases unmatched. The DNA for the CDR3 is TGTGCCAGCATTTGGACAGGGGTGGATGGCTACACCTTC. This encodes CASIWTGVDGYTF.

There are a few counts of this clone. The rearrangement links TRBV29-1 to TRBJ1-2; weak D call: TRBD1 (5 bases). The CDR3 runs 12 residues. In germline, CDR1 is SQVTM, CDR2 ANQGSEA. V shed 5 bases and J shed 5 bases, with 12 bases lying between them. CDR3 region: CSVPRGTYGYTF. As DNA, the CDR3 is TGCAGCGTTCCCCGGGGGACTTATGGCTACACCTTC.

The chain links TRBV18 to TRBJ2-3; D not resolved. Germline-derived CDR1 and CDR2 are KGHSH and LQKENI. CDR3 length: 14 residues. The germline V and J ends were trimmed by 2 bases and 2 bases, with 8 bases remaining between them. This chain's CDR3 is CASSPLASTDTQYF. The CDR3 bases are TGTGCCAGCTCACCATTGGCCTCCACAGATACGCAGTATTTT.

This clone was detected only a few times. Here the CDR3 reads CATSLSGGDYGYTF. In DNA, the CDR3 is TGTGCCACCAGCCTCTCTGGGGGGGACTATGGCTACACCTTC. The chain links TRBV15 to TRBJ1-2, with D perhaps matching TRBD1 (5 bases). The ends were cut back, 5 bases at V and 3 bases at J, with 13 bases in the middle. CDR3 length equals 14 residues. Germline V gene lookup returns CDR1 LNHNV and CDR2 YYDKDF (reference sequence).

This clone has just one count. The rearrangement uses TRBV19 and TRBJ1-2; D might be TRBD1 (6 bases). V was pared by 2 bases and J by 11 bases, with 12 bases between. Germline values: CDR1 LNHDA, CDR2 SQIVND (reference sequence). The CDR3 has 12 residues. Here the CDR3 DNA reads TGTGCCAGTAGTATATCGACAGGAAGTTACACCTTC. This encodes CASSISTGSYTF.

This sequence joins TRBV6-4 and TRBJ1-4; 8 bases map to TRBD1. Trimming took 4 bases from V and 5 from J; bases not matched to a gene: 6. The CDR3 runs 15 residues. Germline V gene sequence: CDR1 MRHNA, CDR2 SNTAGT. DNA of the CDR3: TGTGCCAGCAGTGCCCAGACAGGGGCAAATGAAAAACTGTTTTTT. The encoded protein is CASSAQTGANEKLFF.

This chain joins TRBV30 and TRBJ2-3; 7 nucleotides agree with TRBD2. The V segment lost 4 bases and the J segment 4 bases; nucleotides outside the gene matches: 8. The CDR3 is 14 residues long. CDR1 and CDR2 (germline): GTSNPN, SVGIG (reference sequence). CDR3 in DNA: TGTGCCTGGACCAGTGGCGGGGGTGCAGATACGCAGTATTTT. Translating gives CAWTSGGGADTQYF.

V is TRBV19 and J is TRBJ2-7; weak D call: TRBD2 (5 bases). CDR3 size: 16 residues. V was clipped by 4 bases and J by 0 bases, with 16 bases between them. In germline, CDR1 is LNHDA, CDR2 SQIVND (reference sequence). CDR3 nucleotide sequence: TGTGCCAGTAGTACCTCAAGGGAGTCGGCCTCCTACGAGCAGTACTTC. Encoded protein: CASSTSRESASYEQYF. Drawing the rest from reference TRBV19 and TRBJ2-7, the complete variable domain is DGGITQSPKYLFRKEGQNVTLSCEQNLNHDAMYWYRQDPGQGLRLIYYSQIVNDFQKGDIAEGYSVSREKKESFPLTVTSAQKNPTAFYLCASSTSRESASYEQYFGPGTRLTVT.

The chain combines TRBV6-2 or TRBV6-3 with TRBJ2-3; 9 nucleotides align to TRBD2. Per the germline V gene, CDR1 is MNHEY and CDR2 is SVGEGT. The CDR3 has 17 residues. Trimming at V came to 0 bases and at J to 8 bases, leaving 12 bases not matched to a gene. For the CDR3, the DNA is TGTGCCAGCAGTTACTCGAGAGCGGGGGGCCCCGGGTCTACGCAGTATTTT. It encodes CASSYSRAGGPGSTQYF.

The chain carries TRBV6-5 and TRBJ1-2; perhaps TRBD1 as D (6 bases). CDR3 size: 14 residues. V was shortened by 6 bases and J by 6 bases, with 17 bases between the two germline ends. CDR1 and CDR2 (germline): MNHEY, SVGAGI. DNA of the CDR3: TGTGCCAGCAGAACTAGCGGGGGGCGAAATGGCTACACCTTC. The encoded protein is CASRTSGGRNGYTF.

The V and J genes are TRBV6-2 or TRBV6-3 and TRBJ2-7; D possibly corresponds to TRBD2 (5 bases). Trimming pared 0 bases from V and 0 bases from J, leaving 6 bases between. This CDR3 has 14 amino acids. Germline V CDR1 and CDR2: MNHEY, SVGEGT. The CDR3 region has the DNA TGTGCCAGCAGTTACTCAGGGAGCTCCTACGAGCAGTACTTC. Translation gives CASSYSGSSYEQYF.

This chain uses TRBV6-5 with TRBJ1-5, with a possible D match to TRBD1 (6 bases). This CDR3 contains 14 residues. V lost 6 bases and J lost 4, with 13 bases in between. Germline V gene data show CDR1 as MNHEY and CDR2 as SVGAGI. The CDR3 nucleotides are TGTGCCAGCAGAAATCAGGGGAATAATCAGCCCCAGCATTTT. Its protein is CASRNQGNNQPQHF.

The chain is built from TRBV5-1 and TRBJ1-6; 8 bases line up with TRBD1. CDR3 length: 15 amino acids. Germline CDR1 is SGHRS and CDR2 is YFSETQ. Trimming cost V 0 bases and J 5 bases; bases outside gene matches: 1. DNA for the CDR3: TGCGCCAGCAGCTTGGGGACAGGGAATAATTCACCCCTCCACTTT. This sequence encodes CASSLGTGNNSPLHF.